This paragraph reports one T cell receptor beta chain. The data were obtained in a study of shared clonotypes between healthy human individuals. Study summary: The people who gave samples were a couple of women and a few men aged 18 to 49.

Method: immunoSEQ multiplex PCR; TCRdb's copy keeps in-frame clones and lacks some. The table has about 980,000 clones, approximately 80% seen once. CDR1 SGHTA and CDR2 FQGNSA come from the germline V gene. The CDR3 contains 14 residues. V was clipped by 1 base and J by 7 bases; unmatched bases: 4. This chain uses TRBV7-2 with TRBJ1-5, with TRBD1 matching over 7 bases. Sequencing input: memory CD4+ T cells sorted from blood. Described subset: CD45RA-negative fraction. This TCR was sampled from a man in his late teens or twenties in good health. CDR3 amino acids: CASSLDRGGQPQHF. The CDR3 DNA sequence: TGTGCCAGCAGCTTAGACAGGGGAGGCCAGCCCCAGCATTTT.